These 31 T cell receptor beta chains share one sample of origin, sequenced in a study of cytomegalovirus exposure and HLA in healthy donors. It was with 60 Vbeta and 13 Jbeta primers that the PCR ran. The protocol was immunoSEQ multiplex PCR, while the TCRdb copy is restricted to in-frame clones and leaves out a portion. The sample consists of 150,000 to 200,000 clones, around 78% of them appearing once. Specimen: PBMCs. All receptors come from a woman in her thirties or forties in good health and CMV-seronegative.

The chain is built from TRBV5-1 and TRBJ2-7; 11 nucleotides agree with TRBD2. This CDR3 region has 15 residues. Trimming at V came to 4 bases and at J to 0 bases, leaving 3 bases not matched to a gene. Germline assignment: CDR1 SGHRS and CDR2 YFSETQ. The CDR3 DNA is TGCGCCAGCAGCGGGGGACTAGCGGTCTCCTACGAGCAGTACTTC. Translating gives CASSGGLAVSYEQYF.

The chain links TRBV2 to TRBJ2-3; no definite D call. The CDR3 covers 14 residues. CDR1 SNHLY and CDR2 FYNNEI come from the germline V gene. V was clipped by 1 base and J by 1 base, with 6 bases between them. CDR3 sequence reads: CASSEEGGTDTQYF. CDR3 bases: TGTGCCAGCAGTGAAGAAGGAGGCACAGATACGCAGTATTTT.

The chain combines TRBV7-9 with TRBJ2-5; 7 bases agree with TRBD1. The CDR3 has 15 residues. The germline CDR1 and CDR2 sequences are SEHNR and FQNEAQ (reference sequence). V gave up 6 bases and J gave up 1 base; unmatched junction bases: 8. CDR3: CASSPRTGIQETQYF. CDR3 DNA: TGTGCCAGCAGTCCCCGGACAGGAATCCAAGAGACCCAGTACTTC.

The chain recombines TRBV5-1 with TRBJ1-1; 9 bases agree with TRBD1. This CDR3 spans 14 amino acids. Germline CDR1 is SGHRS and CDR2 is YFSETQ. V lost 3 bases, J lost 6 bases, and 6 bases stayed unmatched. This CDR3 is CASSSQGQGAEAFF. DNA for the CDR3: TGCGCCAGCAGCTCCCAGGGACAGGGTGCTGAAGCTTTCTTT.

Concerning this clone: The junction and the germline gene differ at one end; a read error may be behind it. The chain is built from TRBV6-1 and TRBJ1-5; D is possibly TRBD1 (6 bases). The CDR3 extends over 17 amino acids. Germline CDR1 is MNHNS and CDR2 is SASEGT. As DNA, the CDR3 is TGTGCCAGCAGGGAAGGTATTCAGGGGCACAAATATCAGCCCCAGCATTTT. Its translation: CASREGIQGHKYQPQHF.

The chain employs TRBV27 and TRBJ1-5; D is perhaps TRBD1 (6 bases). The germline CDR1 and CDR2 sequences are MNHEY and SMNVEV (reference sequence). Between the trimmed V and J ends, which lost 3 bases and 5 bases, there was a span of 14 bases. The CDR3 runs 15 residues. This CDR3 reads CASSFGRGGDQPQHF. The CDR3 DNA sequence: TGTGCCAGCAGTTTTGGCAGGGGAGGGGATCAGCCCCAGCATTTT.

V gene TRBV19 combines with J gene TRBJ2-2; D is possibly TRBD1 (6 bases). The germline V gene has CDR1 LNHDA and CDR2 SQIVND (reference sequence). V lost 3 bases to trimming and J lost 6 bases, with 11 bases between them. This CDR3 region has 14 residues. CDR3 nucleotide sequence: TGTGCCAGTAGTATCCAGGGGATGGCCGGGGAGCTGTTTTTT. It specifies CASSIQGMAGELFF.

The rearrangement joins TRBV5-4 to TRBJ2-5, with no clear D. This CDR3 region has 14 residues. The germline CDR1 and CDR2 sequences are SGHNT and YYREEE (reference sequence). V lost 0 bases, J lost 1 base, and 7 bases lay in between. CDR3 in amino acids: CASSLGQIQETQYF. CDR3 sequence (DNA): TGTGCCAGCAGCTTGGGGCAGATCCAAGAGACCCAGTACTTC. The entire variable domain, with the rest obtained from reference TRBV5-4 and TRBJ2-5, is as follows: ETGVTQSPTHLIKTRGQQVTLRCSSQSGHNTVSWYQQALGQGPQFIFQYYREEENGRGNFPPRFSGLQFPNYSSELNVNALELDDSALYLCASSLGQIQETQYFGPGTRLLVL.

This sequence joins TRBV2 and TRBJ1-1; D is ambiguous. Germline V gene sequence: CDR1 SNHLY, CDR2 FYNNEI. V dropped 6 bases and J dropped 4 bases, with 15 bases sitting between them. The CDR3 is 14 amino acids. CDR3 residues: CASRAISGSTEAFF. The CDR3 DNA sequence: TGTGCCAGCAGAGCCATATCAGGATCCACTGAAGCTTTCTTT.

This chain connects TRBV30 to TRBJ2-3; 12 bases are shared with TRBD2. The CDR3 covers 16 residues. The ends lost 4 bases at V and 5 bases at J; junction bases unmatched: 10. The germline V gene encodes CDR1 GTSNPN and CDR2 SVGIG (reference sequence). As DNA, the CDR3 is TGTGCCTGGAAGGCTAGCGGGAGGGCCTTTGGAGATACGCAGTATTTT. As protein: CAWKASGRAFGDTQYF.

V is TRBV28 and J is TRBJ2-2; the match to TRBD2 covers 8 bases. V shed 6 bases, J shed 6 bases, and the junction held 9 bases outside the gene matches. The CDR3 extends over 15 amino acids. CDR1 and CDR2 (germline): MDHEN, SYDVKM. CDR3 sequence (DNA): TGTGCCAGCAGACTAAGCGGGAGAGGGGCCGGGGAGCTGTTTTTT. Its translation is CASRLSGRGAGELFF.

The chain couples TRBV5-4 to TRBJ1-1, with 9 bases identical to TRBD1. V gave up 2 bases and J gave up 2 bases; unmatched junction bases: 1. The germline CDR1 and CDR2 sequences are SGHNT and YYREEE (reference sequence). The CDR3 extends over 14 amino acids. CDR3 sequence (DNA): TGTGCCAGCAGCTTACAGGGGGCCAACACTGAAGCTTTCTTT. This encodes CASSLQGANTEAFF.

The chain is built from TRBV7-9 and TRBJ1-5, with 7 positions matching TRBD1. V was clipped by 1 base and J by 0 bases; unmatched bases: 6. Germline lookup yields CDR1 SEHNR and CDR2 FQNEAQ (reference sequence). The CDR3 is 17 residues long. In DNA form, the CDR3 reads TGTGCCAGCAGCTTAGGAGGGACAGTGGATAGCAATCAGCCCCAGCATTTT. This translates into CASSLGGTVDSNQPQHF.

This rearrangement joins TRBV5-1 to TRBJ1-1; possible D gene TRBD1, 6 bases. The CDR3 is made up of 14 amino acids. V lost 2 bases, J lost 1 base, and 9 bases lay in between. Germline assignment: CDR1 SGHRS and CDR2 YFSETQ. In nucleotides, the CDR3 is TGCGCCAGCAGCTTAGGGGGTGGGAACACTGAAGCTTTCTTT. It translates to CASSLGGGNTEAFF.

The chain recombines TRBV7-9 with TRBJ2-7; 9 bases align to TRBD1. The trim removed 4 bases at V and 4 bases at J, leaving 8 bases unmatched. This CDR3 comprises 15 residues. CDR1 and CDR2 (germline): SEHNR, FQNEAQ (reference sequence). CDR3 DNA sequence: TGTGCCAGCAGCTCAGACAGGGGGGATCCTTACGAGCAGTACTTC. Its protein product is CASSSDRGDPYEQYF.

The chain recombines TRBV5-1 with TRBJ2-2; TRBD2 agrees at 8 bases. This CDR3 has 15 amino acids. Losses at the gene ends were 3 bases for V and 6 bases for J; bases not matched to a gene: 7. CDR1 SGHRS and CDR2 YFSETQ come from the germline V gene. Here the CDR3 reads CASSSQTSAAGELFF. The CDR3 coding sequence is TGCGCCAGCAGCTCCCAGACTAGCGCGGCCGGGGAGCTGTTTTTT.

CDR3 sequence (DNA): TGTGCCAGCACTGACGGGGGGGGACAGTCGAACACTGAAGCTTTCTTT. Translated: CASTDGGGQSNTEAFF. V usage is TRBV28 and J usage is TRBJ1-1; 7 bases align to TRBD1. With V trimmed by 7 bases and J by 1 base, 12 bases remained unmatched. The CDR3 has 16 amino acids. Germline CDR1 reads MDHEN; CDR2 reads SYDVKM. Supplemented by reference TRBV28 and TRBJ1-1, the full variable domain reads DVKVTQSSRYLVKRTGEKVFLECVQDMDHENMFWYRQDPGLGLRLIYFSYDVKMKEKGDIPEGYSVSREKKERFSLILESASTNQTSMYLCASTDGGGQSNTEAFFGQGTRLTVV.

The chain combines TRBV30 with TRBJ2-7; weak D call: TRBD1 (6 bases). V was trimmed by 3 bases and J by 5 bases, leaving 17 bases between them. Per germline, CDR1 GTSNPN and CDR2 SVGIG (reference sequence). The CDR3 consists of 14 residues. For the CDR3, the DNA is TGTGCCTGGAGCCGAAACAGGGAATCCCACGAGCAGTACTTC. As protein: CAWSRNRESHEQYF.

This chain joins TRBV28 and TRBJ2-7; tentatively, D is TRBD1 (6 bases). V was cut by 8 bases and J by 0 bases, with 17 bases left in between. Germline CDR1 and CDR2: MDHEN and SYDVKM. The CDR3 contains 15 residues. CDR3: CASHPDSLFSYEQYF. The CDR3, as DNA: TGTGCCAGCCATCCGGACAGTTTATTCTCCTACGAGCAGTACTTC.

The V call is TRBV5-1, the J call TRBJ1-2; perhaps TRBD1 as D (6 bases). This CDR3 has 14 amino acids. Germline loops: CDR1 SGHRS, CDR2 YFSETQ. Between the trimmed V and J ends, which lost 0 bases and 4 bases, there was a span of 10 bases. The CDR3 DNA follows: TGCGCCAGCAGCTTGGACAGGGTCAGCTATGGCTACACCTTC. Translation gives CASSLDRVSYGYTF.

The CDR3 reads CASSEASGNTIYF. DNA for the CDR3: TGCGCCAGCAGCGAGGCGTCTGGAAACACCATATATTTT. The chain uses TRBV5-1 and TRBJ1-3; no reliable D call. Trimming pared 4 bases from V and 1 base from J, leaving 6 bases between. In germline, CDR1 is SGHRS, CDR2 YFSETQ. The CDR3 totals 13 residues.

This chain connects TRBV29-1 to TRBJ2-1; weak D call: TRBD2 (6 bases). Trimming removed 6 bases from V and 10 bases from J, with 16 bases in between. Germline assignment: CDR1 SQVTM and CDR2 ANQGSEA. The CDR3 is 12 residues long. CDR3 loop: CSVASAGREQFF. The DNA of the CDR3 is TGCAGCGTAGCGAGCGCAGGGAGGGAGCAGTTCTTC.

The chain couples TRBV14 to TRBJ1-3, with D possibly TRBD1 on 6 matching bases. The length of the CDR3 is 17 residues. V shed 5 bases and J shed 2 bases, with 19 bases lying between them. Germline CDR1 reads SGHDN; CDR2 reads FVKESK. The CDR3 protein is CASSAPRGGAAGNTIYF. CDR3 coding DNA: TGTGCCAGCAGCGCGCCACGCGGGGGGGCTGCTGGAAACACCATATATTTT.

V and J are TRBV2 and TRBJ2-3; D may be TRBD1 (6 bases). The germline V gene encodes CDR1 SNHLY and CDR2 FYNNEI. The CDR3 spans 13 residues. Trimming took off 6 bases at V and 10 bases at J, with 17 bases between the two ends. The CDR3 region is CASSGPDRAPQYF. The CDR3 DNA reads TGTGCCAGCAGCGGACCGGACAGAGCACCGCAGTATTTT. Full variable domain (rest looked up from reference TRBV2 and TRBJ2-3): EPEVTQTPSHQVTQMGQEVILRCVPISNHLYFYWYRQILGQKVEFLVSFYNNEISEKSEIFDDQFSVERPDGSNFTLKIRSTKLEDSAMYFCASSGPDRAPQYFGPGTRLTVL.

This clone appeared a few times. The gene calls are TRBV7-8 and TRBJ1-1; TRBD1 might be the D (6 bases). Trimming took 1 base from V and 0 from J, leaving 6 bases between them. The CDR3 sequence is 14 residues long. Germline V gene lookup returns CDR1 SGHVS and CDR2 FQNEAQ. The CDR3 here is CASSLDRVNTEAFF. The CDR3 coding sequence is TGTGCCAGCAGCTTAGACAGGGTGAACACTGAAGCTTTCTTT.

This chain links TRBV11-1 with TRBJ2-5; D not certain. This CDR3 contains 12 residues. CDR1 and CDR2 (germline): SGHAT, FQDESV (reference sequence). The V and J ends lost 4 bases and 5 bases respectively, with 8 bases between them. In DNA, the CDR3 is TGTGCCAGCAGCTCTAACCGGGAGACCCAGTACTTC. Translation: CASSSNRETQYF.

The chain has TRBV6-4 and TRBJ2-3, with 9 bases aligning to TRBD2. The CDR3 runs 13 residues. CDR1 and CDR2 (germline): MRHNA, SNTAGT. Trimming cost V 5 bases and J 5 bases; bases outside gene matches: 2. CDR3 residues: CASSLLAGDTQYF. In DNA, the CDR3 is TGTGCCAGCAGTCTACTAGCGGGAGATACGCAGTATTTT.

Remarks on this clone: A junction boundary mismatches the germline segment, possibly from a read error. This chain uses TRBV7-7 with TRBJ2-5; possibly TRBD2 for D (7 bases). The CDR3 spans 16 residues. Germline assignment: CDR1 SSHAT and CDR2 FNYEAQ (reference sequence). The CDR3 loop is CASSLGGAGAIETQYF. The DNA for the CDR3 is TGTGCTAGCAGCTTAGGGGGGGCGGGAGCAATCGAGACCCAGTACTTC.

This clone was found a few times. V gene TRBV28 combines with J gene TRBJ1-4; 7 bases are a match to TRBD1. Trimming took 6 bases from V and 10 from J; bases not matched to a gene: 14. The CDR3 runs 15 residues. Germline CDR1 reads MDHEN; CDR2 reads SYDVKM. The CDR3 DNA reads TGTGCCAGCAGGGCCCCAGGGGGTGTCTCGGGAAAACTGTTTTTT. Translating gives CASRAPGGVSGKLFF.

V is TRBV27 and J is TRBJ1-5, with a possible D match to TRBD1 (5 bases). The CDR3 is 15 residues long. Germline V gives CDR1 MNHEY, CDR2 SMNVEV (reference sequence). Deletions cut 6 bases from V and 2 bases from J, with 14 bases between. Here the CDR3 DNA reads TGTGCCAGCAGCCAGGACACCGAGGGCAATCAGCCCCAGCATTTT. It specifies CASSQDTEGNQPQHF.

The rearrangement uses TRBV5-1 and TRBJ2-3; 14 positions match TRBD2. The CDR3 has 18 amino acids. Germline values: CDR1 SGHRS, CDR2 YFSETQ. V lost 3 bases and J lost 5; bases outside the gene matches: 11. CDR3 sequence (DNA): TGCGCCAGCAGCTCCCTGGGACTAGCGGGAGTGGGAGAAGATACGCAGTATTTT. Amino acid sequence: CASSSLGLAGVGEDTQYF.